The source of this TCR beta chain is a study of primary melanoma T cells and metastatic recurrence (dated by TCRdb to between 2020 and 2021). Study-wide context: The cohort comprised approximately 210 primary melanomas of stage T2 to T4, with thickness greater than 1 mm. Histopathological grading of tumor-infiltrating lymphocytes was compared with the sequencing-derived T-cell fraction. The study examined whether T-cell fraction and T-cell repertoire clonality in primary melanoma tumors predicted patient outcome. The T-cell fraction measured by TCR beta sequencing was compared against progression-free survival as the clinical outcome.

V and J lose 0 bases and 7 bases, and a span of 6 bases separates them. The CDR3 runs 13 amino acids, cysteine and phenylalanine included. Of the read, only the CDR3 DNA is kept; its 39 bases are in frame from base 1. Libraries were constructed by the immunoSEQ multiplex PCR assay. Primary melanoma tumor tissue underwent high-throughput sequencing of the T-cell receptor beta chain. In the authors' own workflow: Among the repertoire analyses were the distribution of insertions and deletions and the sharing of TCRB CDR3 between samples. A gradient-boosted model ranked the predictive value of the T-cell fraction against histopathological variables. TCRdb holds this immuneACCESS table with in-frame rearrangements only. Some clones are missing; in checked studies, unresolved V genes explain under half, and the rest has no known cause. Clone size and the V and J calls come from that table; the DNA yielded D and trimming. The sample contains under 400 clones, 82% of them found a single time. The top ten clones comprise over 20% of the sample.

About this clone: There is no known antigen for this receptor. Base quality data are lacking; no much larger clone is found one base away.

The primary melanoma of each patient had been surgically resected and was considered potentially curable but at risk of metastatic recurrence. Here is what the overall study found, with its caveats: Tumor T-cell fraction was reported to predict progression-free survival independently of thickness, ulceration, mitotic rate and age. An effective T-cell-mediated antitumor response in primary melanoma was framed by the authors only as a suggestion, not a demonstrated mechanism. Regardless of nodal disease, mitotic rate or ulceration status, a T-cell fraction above 20% appeared to be protective. Progression-free survival prediction was reportedly improved more by adding T-cell fraction to tumor thickness than by adding any other histopathological variable.

Recombination joined TRBV23-1 with TRBJ2-2; the D segment cannot be called with confidence. TRBV23-1 is an ORF, with its function uncertain. Sequencing was performed on melanoma tumor tissue. This receptor was identified in a human donor with melanoma. The sequenced DNA is TGCGCCAGCAGTCAATCTTGGGGCGGGGAGCTGTTTTTT. Its coded protein is CASSQSWGGELFF.